A selection of T cell receptor beta chains follows, all from one sample in a study of T cell changes during pregnancy in multiple sclerosis. This table comes from immunoSEQ multiplex PCR, and its TCRdb copy is limited to in-frame clones, with some not included. The table shows some 100,000 clones, with roughly nine tenths occurring only once. Specimen: peripheral blood, collected in the second trimester of pregnancy. These receptors all stem from a female donor with multiple sclerosis, enrolled in a pregnancy study. The CDR3 runs from the conserved cysteine through the conserved F or W. The order of the fields is V gene, CDR3 protein.

TRBV28	CASSLGTGSGQPQHF
TRBV19	CASSRKDRWLDEQFF
TRBV27	CASSQQGVNTEAFF
TRBV7-9	CASSATGTGQETQYF
TRBV28	CASSLLTDSNTEAFF
TRBV2	CASSENVRGDEKLFF
TRBV28	CASSLPGQGVYSNQPQHF
TRBV4-1	CASSQELGHNEKLFF
TRBV19	CASRRTGQGNTIYF
TRBV11-2	CASSWDRGLVEKLFF
TRBV18	CASSLEGLGNEQFF
TRBV25-1	CASSEKGWGAVETQYF
TRBV15	CATRLGQEPSYEQYF
TRBV5-8	CASSFGTSGYNEQFF
TRBV18	CASSGTGADTQYF
TRBV6-1	CASSEAHRSSNYGYTF
TRBV7-9	CASIPIQEDRYGYTF
TRBV5-1	CASSFVGSRGVYNEQFF
TRBV5-1	CASSPTSGRYNEQFF
TRBV5-6	CASSTGQLNQPQHF
TRBV7-9	CASSLAGDGYTF
TRBV7-2	CASSSQGAEQPQHF
TRBV7-3	CASSLDSGGNTEAFF
TRBV5-4	CASGLGDRQTYEQYF
TRBV5-6	CASSVGQVVTGELFF
TRBV18	CASSRGGSDNEQFF
TRBV19	CASQTLSNQPQHF
TRBV5-4	CASSQQGQQNTEAFF
TRBV2	CAIPGTGGFTEAFF
TRBV5-5	CASSLAGDSYEQYF
TRBV2	CASSLGLDTEAFF
TRBV4-1	CASSQGRGARGNTIYF
TRBV10-1	CASSESRSQPQHF